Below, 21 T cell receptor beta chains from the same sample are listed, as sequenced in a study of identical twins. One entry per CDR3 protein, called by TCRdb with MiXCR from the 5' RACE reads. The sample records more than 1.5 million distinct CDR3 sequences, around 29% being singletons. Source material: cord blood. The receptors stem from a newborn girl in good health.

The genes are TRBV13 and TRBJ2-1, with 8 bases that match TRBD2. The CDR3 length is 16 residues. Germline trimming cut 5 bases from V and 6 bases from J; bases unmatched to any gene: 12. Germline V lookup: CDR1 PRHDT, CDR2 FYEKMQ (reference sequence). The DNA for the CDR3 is TGTGCCAGCAGCCTACCAGGACTAGCCGTAGGCAATGAGCAGTTCTTC. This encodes CASSLPGLAVGNEQFF.

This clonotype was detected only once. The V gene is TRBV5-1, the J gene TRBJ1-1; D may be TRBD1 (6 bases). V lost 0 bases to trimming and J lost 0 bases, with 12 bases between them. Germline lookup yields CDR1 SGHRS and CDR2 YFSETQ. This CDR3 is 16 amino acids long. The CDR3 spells CASSLAYQGMNTEAFF. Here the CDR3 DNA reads TGCGCCAGCAGCTTGGCTTATCAGGGGATGAACACTGAAGCTTTCTTT.

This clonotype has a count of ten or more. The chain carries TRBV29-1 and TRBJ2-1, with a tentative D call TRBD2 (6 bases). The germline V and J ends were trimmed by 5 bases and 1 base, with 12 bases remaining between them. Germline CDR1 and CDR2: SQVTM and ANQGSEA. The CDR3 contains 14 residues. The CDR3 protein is CSVRSGRSYNEQFF. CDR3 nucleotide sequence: TGCAGCGTTCGGAGCGGGCGATCCTACAATGAGCAGTTCTTC.

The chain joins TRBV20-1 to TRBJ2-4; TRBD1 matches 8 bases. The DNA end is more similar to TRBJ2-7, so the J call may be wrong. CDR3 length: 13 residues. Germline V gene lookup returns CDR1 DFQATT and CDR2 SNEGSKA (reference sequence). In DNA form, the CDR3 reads TGCAGTGCTCGCTCGGACAGGGCCGACGAGCAGTACTTC. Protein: CSARSDRADEQYF.

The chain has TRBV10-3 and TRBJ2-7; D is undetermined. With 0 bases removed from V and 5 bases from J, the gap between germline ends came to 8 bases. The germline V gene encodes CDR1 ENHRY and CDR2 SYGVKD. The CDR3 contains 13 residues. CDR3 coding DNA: TGTGCCATCAGTGAGTCCGGCAGCCACGAGCAGTACTTC. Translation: CAISESGSHEQYF.

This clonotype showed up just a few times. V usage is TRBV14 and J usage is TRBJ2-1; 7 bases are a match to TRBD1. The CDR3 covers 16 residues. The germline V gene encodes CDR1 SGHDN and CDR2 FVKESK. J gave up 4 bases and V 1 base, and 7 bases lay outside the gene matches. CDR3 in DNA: TGTGCCAGCAGCCAAGGATTCCGGGACAGTTACAATGAGCAGTTCTTC. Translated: CASSQGFRDSYNEQFF.

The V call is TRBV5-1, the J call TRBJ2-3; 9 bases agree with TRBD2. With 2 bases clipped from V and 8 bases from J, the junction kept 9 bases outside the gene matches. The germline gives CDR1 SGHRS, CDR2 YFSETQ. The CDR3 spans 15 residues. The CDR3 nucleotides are TGCGCCAGCAGCTTCGCGGGGGGGGCACGAGGTACGCAGTATTTT. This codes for CASSFAGGARGTQYF.

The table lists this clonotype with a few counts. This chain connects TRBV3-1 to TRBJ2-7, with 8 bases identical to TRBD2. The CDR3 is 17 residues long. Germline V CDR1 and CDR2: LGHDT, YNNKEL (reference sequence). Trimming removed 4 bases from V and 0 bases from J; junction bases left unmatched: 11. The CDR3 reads CASSRRGVAGPSYEQYF. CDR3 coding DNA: TGTGCCAGCAGCCGACGTGGGGTAGCGGGGCCCTCCTACGAGCAGTACTTC.

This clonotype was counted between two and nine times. The CDR3, as DNA: TGTGCCAGCAGTTTTCTCGGCGCGGGAGGGACGACTAGCACAGATACGCAGTATTTT. It yields the protein CASSFLGAGGTTSTDTQYF. The chain couples TRBV27 to TRBJ2-3; 9 bases align to TRBD2. The CDR3 runs 19 residues. The trim removed 3 bases at V and 0 bases at J, leaving 13 bases unmatched. CDR1 and CDR2 from the germline V gene are MNHEY and SMNVEV (reference sequence).

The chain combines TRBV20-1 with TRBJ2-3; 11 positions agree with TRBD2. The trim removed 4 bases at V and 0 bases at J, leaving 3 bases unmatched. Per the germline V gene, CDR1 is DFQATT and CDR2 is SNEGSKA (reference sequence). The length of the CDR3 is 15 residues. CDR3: CSATWTSGSTDTQYF. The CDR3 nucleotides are TGCAGTGCTACTTGGACTAGCGGGAGCACAGATACGCAGTATTTT.

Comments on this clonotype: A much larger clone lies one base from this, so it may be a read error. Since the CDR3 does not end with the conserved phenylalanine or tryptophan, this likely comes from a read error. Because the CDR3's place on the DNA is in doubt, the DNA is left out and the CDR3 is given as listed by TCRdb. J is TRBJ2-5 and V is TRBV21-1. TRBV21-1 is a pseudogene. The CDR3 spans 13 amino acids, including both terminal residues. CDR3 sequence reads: CASSTREQETQYL.

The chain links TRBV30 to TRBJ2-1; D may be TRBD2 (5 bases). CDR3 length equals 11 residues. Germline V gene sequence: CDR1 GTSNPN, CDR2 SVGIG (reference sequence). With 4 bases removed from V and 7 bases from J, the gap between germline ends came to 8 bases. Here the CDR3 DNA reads TGTGCCTGGAAAGCGGTAAATGAGCAGTTCTTC. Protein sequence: CAWKAVNEQFF.

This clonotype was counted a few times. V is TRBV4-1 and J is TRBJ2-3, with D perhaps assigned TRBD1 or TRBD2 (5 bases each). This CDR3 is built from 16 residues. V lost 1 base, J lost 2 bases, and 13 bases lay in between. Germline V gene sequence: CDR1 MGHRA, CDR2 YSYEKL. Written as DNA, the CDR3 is TGCGCCAGCAGCCAAGTGGGACCGACCTACACAGATACGCAGTATTTT. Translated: CASSQVGPTYTDTQYF.

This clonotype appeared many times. The CDR3 region is CASSVQGGEQYF. Written as DNA, the CDR3 is TGTGCCAGCAGTGTACAGGGTGGCGAGCAGTACTTC. The chain links TRBV28 to TRBJ2-7, with D possibly TRBD1 on 6 matching bases. V shed 5 bases and J shed 6 bases, with 11 bases lying between them. There are 12 residues in the CDR3. Germline V gives CDR1 MDHEN, CDR2 SYDVKM.

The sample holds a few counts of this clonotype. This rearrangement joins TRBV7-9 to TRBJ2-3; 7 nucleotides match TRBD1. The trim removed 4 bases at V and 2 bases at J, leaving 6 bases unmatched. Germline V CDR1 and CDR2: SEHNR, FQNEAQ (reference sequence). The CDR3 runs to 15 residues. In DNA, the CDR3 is TGTGCCAGCAGCTACAGGGGAAGGATCACAGATACGCAGTATTTT. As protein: CASSYRGRITDTQYF.

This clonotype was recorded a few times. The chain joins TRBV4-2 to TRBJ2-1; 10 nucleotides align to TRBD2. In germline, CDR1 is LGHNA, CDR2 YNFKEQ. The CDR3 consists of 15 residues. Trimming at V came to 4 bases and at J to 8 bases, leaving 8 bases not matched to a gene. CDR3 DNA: TGTGCCAGCAGCCCTCTAGCGGGAGCTGTGGATGAGCAGTTCTTC. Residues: CASSPLAGAVDEQFF.

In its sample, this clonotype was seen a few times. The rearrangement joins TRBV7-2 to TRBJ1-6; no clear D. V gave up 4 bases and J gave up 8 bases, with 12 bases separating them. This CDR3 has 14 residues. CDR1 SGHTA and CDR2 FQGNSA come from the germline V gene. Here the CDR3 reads CASSSLAIHSPLHF. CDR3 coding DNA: TGTGCCAGCAGCTCCTTAGCCATTCATTCACCCCTCCACTTT.

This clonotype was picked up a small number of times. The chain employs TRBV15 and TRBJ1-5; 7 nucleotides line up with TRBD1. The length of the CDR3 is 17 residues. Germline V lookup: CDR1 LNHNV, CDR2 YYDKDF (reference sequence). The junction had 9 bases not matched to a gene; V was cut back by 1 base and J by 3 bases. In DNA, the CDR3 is TGTGCCACCAGCAGAGGTGGCCGACAGGGACCCAATCAGCCCCAGCATTTT. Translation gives CATSRGGRQGPNQPQHF. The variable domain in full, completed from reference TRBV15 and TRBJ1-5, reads DAMVIQNPRYQVTQFGKPVTLSCSQTLNHNVMYWYQQKSSQAPKLLFHYYDKDFNNEADTPDNFQSRRPNTSFCFLDIRSPGLGDTAMYLCATSRGGRQGPNQPQHFGDGTRLSIL.

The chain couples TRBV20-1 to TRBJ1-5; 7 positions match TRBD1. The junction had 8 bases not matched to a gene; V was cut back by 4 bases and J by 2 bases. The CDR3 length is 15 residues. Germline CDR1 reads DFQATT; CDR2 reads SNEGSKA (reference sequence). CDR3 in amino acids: CSATRTGGRNQPQHF. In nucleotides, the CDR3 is TGCAGTGCTACCAGGACAGGCGGACGCAATCAGCCCCAGCATTTT.

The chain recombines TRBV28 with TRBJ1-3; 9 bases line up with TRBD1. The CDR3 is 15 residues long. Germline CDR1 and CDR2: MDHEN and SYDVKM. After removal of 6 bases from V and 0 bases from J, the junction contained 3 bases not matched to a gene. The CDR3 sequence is CASRTTGGSGNTIYF. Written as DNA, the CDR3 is TGTGCCAGCAGAACGACAGGGGGCTCTGGAAACACCATATATTTT.

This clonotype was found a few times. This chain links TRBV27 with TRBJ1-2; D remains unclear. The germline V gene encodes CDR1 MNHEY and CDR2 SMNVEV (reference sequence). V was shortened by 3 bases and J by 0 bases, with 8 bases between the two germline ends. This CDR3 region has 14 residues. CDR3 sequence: CASSFARSNYGYTF. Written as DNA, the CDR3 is TGTGCCAGCAGTTTCGCCCGTTCTAACTATGGCTACACCTTC.